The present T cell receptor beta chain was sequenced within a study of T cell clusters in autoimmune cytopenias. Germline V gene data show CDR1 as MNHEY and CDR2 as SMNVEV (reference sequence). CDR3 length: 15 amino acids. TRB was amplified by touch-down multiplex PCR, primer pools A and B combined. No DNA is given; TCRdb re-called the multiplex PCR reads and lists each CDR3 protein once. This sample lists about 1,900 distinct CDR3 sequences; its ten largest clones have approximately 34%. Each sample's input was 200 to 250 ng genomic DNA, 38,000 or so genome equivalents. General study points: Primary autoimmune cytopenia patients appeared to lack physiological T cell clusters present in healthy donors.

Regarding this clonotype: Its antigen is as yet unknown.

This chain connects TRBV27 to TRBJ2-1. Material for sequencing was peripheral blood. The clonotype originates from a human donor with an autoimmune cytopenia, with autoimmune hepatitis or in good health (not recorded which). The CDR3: CASSFNSDLYNEQFF.